This T cell receptor (beta chain) was sequenced in a study of T cell changes during pregnancy in multiple sclerosis. Generated by immunoSEQ multiplex PCR, the TCRdb table keeps only in-frame clones and is missing some. The sample has 90,000 or so clones, 80% to 95% seen once. The V gene's germline CDR1 is GTSNPN and CDR2 SVGIG (reference sequence). V lost 2 bases and J lost 6; bases outside the gene matches: 3. This CDR3 has 14 residues. The V call is TRBV30, the J call TRBJ1-5; 11 bases are shared with TRBD1. Sequencing used peripheral blood, obtained in the first trimester of pregnancy. This receptor was obtained from a female donor with multiple sclerosis, enrolled in a pregnancy study. For the CDR3, the DNA is TGTGCCTGGAGTCCGGGACAGGGGGTTCAGCCCCAGCATTTT. This gives the protein CAWSPGQGVQPQHF.